The T cell receptor (beta chain) under discussion was sequenced for a study of immune characterization of retroperitoneal liposarcoma. TCRdb called the PCR reads again in MiXCR, with one record for every CDR3 protein. The sample shows about 4,100 distinct CDR3 sequences, roughly 29% of them seen only once. This CDR3 is built from 11 residues. V lost 3 bases and J 15 bases, leaving 12 bases between the germline ends. A remark on this clonotype: This may be a read error, as it is one base from a much larger clone.

Sequencing used blood. The J gene is TRBJ2-1, the V gene TRBV12-3 or TRBV12-4; unclear D gene. The clonotype comes from a female donor with retroperitoneal liposarcoma. As DNA, the CDR3 is TGTGCCAGCAGTTTTGGCAGAACCGCGTTCTTC. Its protein product is CASSFGRTAFF.